Each of the 21 T cell receptor beta chains below was sequenced from the same sample in a study of T cells in Graves' hyperthyroidism and ophthalmopathy. Authors of the study amplified TCR beta CDR3 regions from RNA transcripts. In the first-round RT-PCR of the TCR CDR3, the HTBI primer set was used. One entry per CDR3 protein results from TCRdb running MiXCR on the multiplex PCR reads. The top ten hold less than 20% of the sample, which has 600,000 to 750,000 distinct CDR3 sequences, roughly 17% seen once. Sample: blood. All receptors come from a man aged 50 or older with Graves' hyperthyroidism.

The chain uses TRBV6-1 and TRBJ2-2, with 10 bases lining up with TRBD1. After removal of 7 bases from V and 5 bases from J, the junction contained 7 bases not matched to a gene. Germline V CDR1 and CDR2: MNHNS, SASEGT. This CDR3 is built from 15 residues. The CDR3 coding sequence is TGTGCCAGCAAGTTGGGACAGGGGTTGACCGGGGAGCTGTTTTTT. Protein sequence: CASKLGQGLTGELFF.

V gene TRBV7-9 combines with J gene TRBJ1-2; 8 bases map to TRBD1. Germline assignment: CDR1 SEHNR and CDR2 FQNEAQ (reference sequence). There are 15 residues in the CDR3. V shed 1 base, J shed 4 bases, and the junction held 5 bases outside the gene matches. Here the CDR3 reads CASSLGQGAFYGYTF. CDR3 sequence (DNA): TGTGCCAGCAGCTTAGGGCAGGGGGCGTTCTATGGCTACACCTTC.

V gene TRBV7-8 combines with J gene TRBJ2-4; tentative D call: TRBD2 (6 bases). Germline CDR1 SGHVS, CDR2 FQNEAQ. This CDR3 spans 15 amino acids. V gave up 2 bases and J gave up 4 bases, with 12 bases separating them. The CDR3 DNA follows: TGTGCCAGCAGCTTATTAACTAGCTCAAAAAACATTCAGTACTTC. Its protein is CASSLLTSSKNIQYF.

Many counts were recorded for this clonotype. The gene calls are TRBV11-3 and TRBJ2-1, with TRBD2 matching over 10 bases. CDR1 and CDR2 from the germline V gene are SGHNT and YENEEA. Trimming at V came to 1 base and at J to 9 bases, leaving 9 bases not matched to a gene. CDR3 length: 16 residues. The CDR3 DNA reads TGTGCCAGCAGCTTAGTTGCGAGCGGGAGGGCCTCTGAGCAGTTCTTC. Translated: CASSLVASGRASEQFF.

This clonotype was detected ten times or more. This rearrangement joins TRBV11-2 to TRBJ2-1; 11 bases agree with TRBD2. Trimming took 4 bases from V and 2 from J; bases not matched to a gene: 4. CDR1 is SGHAT and CDR2 is FQNNGV in the germline V gene. CDR3 length: 16 amino acids. CDR3 DNA sequence: TGTGCCAGCAGCTCAAGACTAGCGGGGCCCTACAATGAGCAGTTCTTC. Residues: CASSSRLAGPYNEQFF.

As concerns this clonotype: With a much larger clone just one base away, this may be a read error. V and J are TRBV5-1 and TRBJ2-1, with TRBD1 as a possible D gene (6 bases). The CDR3 totals 19 residues. Germline V gene lookup returns CDR1 SGHRS and CDR2 YFSETQ. The ends were cut back, 4 bases at V and 9 bases at J, with 32 bases in the middle. CDR3 in DNA: TGCGCCAGCAGCACCCTACCGCCCCTACAGGGACCCGACGATTCTGAGCAGTTCTTC. This encodes CASSTLPPLQGPDDSEQFF.

This sequence joins TRBV7-9 and TRBJ1-2; D is unclear. The V end lost 5 bases, the J end lost 4 bases, and 11 bases lay between the germline ends. Germline V gene sequence: CDR1 SEHNR, CDR2 FQNEAQ (reference sequence). The CDR3 extends over 13 amino acids. This CDR3 is CASSRTEAYGYTF. CDR3 sequence (DNA): TGTGCCAGCAGCCGGACGGAAGCCTATGGCTACACCTTC.

CDR3 in amino acids: CASSLFVDRGNEQYF. The CDR3 DNA sequence: TGTGCCAGCAGTTTATTTGTGGACAGGGGGAACGAGCAGTACTTC. V usage is TRBV28 and J usage is TRBJ2-7; 10 bases align to TRBD1. Looked up from germline, CDR1 is MDHEN and CDR2 is SYDVKM. The CDR3 loop spans 15 amino acids. J gave up 5 bases and V 1 base, and 5 bases lay outside the gene matches.

V usage is TRBV7-9 and J usage is TRBJ1-4; 7 bases agree with TRBD1. V lost 5 bases and J lost 8; bases outside the gene matches: 14. The CDR3 totals 16 residues. The germline V gene has CDR1 SEHNR and CDR2 FQNEAQ (reference sequence). CDR3 in amino acids: CASSPWDSGQGEKLFF. The CDR3 DNA sequence: TGTGCCAGCAGCCCCTGGGACAGCGGTCAGGGGGAAAAACTGTTTTTT.

This clonotype was found many times. The J gene is TRBJ1-5, the V gene TRBV7-2; 8 nucleotides agree with TRBD1. J was trimmed by 3 bases and V by 8 bases; bases with no gene match: 6. Germline V gene sequence: CDR1 SGHTA, CDR2 FQGNSA. CDR3 length: 14 residues. The CDR3 here is CASASDRDNQPQHF. Here the CDR3 DNA reads TGTGCCAGCGCGTCGGACAGGGACAATCAGCCCCAGCATTTT. Filled out from reference TRBV7-2 and TRBJ1-5, the complete variable domain reads GAGVSQSPSNKVTEKGKDVELRCDPISGHTALYWYRQSLGQGLEFLIYFQGNSAPDKSGLPSDRFSAERTGGSVSTLTIQRTQQEDSAVYLCASASDRDNQPQHFGDGTRLSIL.

V gene TRBV6-1 combines with J gene TRBJ1-2; no clear D. In germline, CDR1 is MNHNS, CDR2 SASEGT. The CDR3 is made up of 14 amino acids. Trimming stripped 0 bases from V and 6 bases from J, with 11 bases between. The CDR3 spells CASSEARAGNGYTF. The CDR3 DNA reads as TGTGCCAGCAGTGAAGCGCGGGCGGGGAATGGCTACACCTTC.

Many counts were recorded for this clonotype. This chain links TRBV30 with TRBJ1-1; weak D call: TRBD1 (5 bases). The V gene lost 2 bases and the J gene lost 0 bases, with 10 bases spanning the gap. Per germline, CDR1 GTSNPN and CDR2 SVGIG (reference sequence). The CDR3 is made up of 14 amino acids. The CDR3 bases are TGTGCCTGGAGTTCCAGGGAAATGAACACTGAAGCTTTCTTT. This codes for CAWSSREMNTEAFF.

In this sample, this clonotype turned up a few times. The chain employs TRBV15 and TRBJ1-5, with 12 nucleotides matching TRBD1. Unmatched junction bases numbered 9, after V lost 4 bases and J lost 5 bases. This CDR3 has 17 amino acids. The germline CDR1 and CDR2 sequences are LNHNV and YYDKDF (reference sequence). The CDR3 region is CATSKGSGTGGDQPQHF. CDR3 bases: TGTGCCACCAGCAAGGGGTCCGGGACAGGGGGCGATCAGCCCCAGCATTTT.

This clonotype was detected a few times. The chain joins TRBV19 to TRBJ1-1; D might be TRBD1 (6 bases). The germline V and J ends were trimmed by 2 bases and 6 bases, with 7 bases remaining between them. CDR1 LNHDA and CDR2 SQIVND come from the germline V gene (reference sequence). The CDR3 loop spans 12 amino acids. CDR3 sequence (DNA): TGTGCCAGTAGTATAACAGGGTCTGAAGCTTTCTTT. Translation: CASSITGSEAFF.

V usage is TRBV30 and J usage is TRBJ1-3; the D gene is possibly TRBD1 (5 bases). V was shortened by 4 bases and J by 0 bases, with 13 bases between the two germline ends. Per germline, CDR1 GTSNPN and CDR2 SVGIG (reference sequence). This CDR3 has 15 amino acids. The CDR3 region has the DNA TGTGCCTGGACAGTAGGGGATGACTCTGGAAACACCATATATTTT. It specifies CAWTVGDDSGNTIYF.

This rearrangement joins TRBV6-1 to TRBJ2-2; no definite D call. V lost 1 base, J lost 3 bases, and 6 bases lay in between. The V gene's germline CDR1 is MNHNS and CDR2 SASEGT. The CDR3 is 14 amino acids. This CDR3 reads CASSEGPDTGELFF. CDR3 bases: TGTGCCAGCAGTGAAGGGCCAGACACCGGGGAGCTGTTTTTT.

There are a few counts of this clonotype. The V call is TRBV28, the J call TRBJ1-2; D is perhaps TRBD1 (5 bases). Looked up from germline, CDR1 is MDHEN and CDR2 is SYDVKM. CDR3 length equals 14 residues. Trimming stripped 7 bases from V and 5 bases from J, with 17 bases between. The CDR3 protein is CASTHGGAAYGYTF. The CDR3 DNA is TGTGCCAGCACCCATGGCGGGGCAGCTTATGGCTACACCTTC.

This clonotype was seen only once. The J gene is TRBJ2-5, the V gene TRBV7-9; D gene ambiguous. This CDR3 region has 12 residues. Germline-derived CDR1 and CDR2 are SEHNR and FQNEAQ (reference sequence). V lost 5 bases to trimming and J lost 6 bases, with 10 bases between them. CDR3 protein: CASSPKSKTQYF. The CDR3 DNA sequence: TGTGCCAGCAGCCCTAAGAGTAAGACCCAGTACTTC.

This clonotype was counted at least ten times. This chain links TRBV2 with TRBJ1-4, with D hard to call. The CDR3 runs to 14 residues. V was cut by 1 base and J by 8 bases, with 11 bases left in between. The germline gives CDR1 SNHLY, CDR2 FYNNEI. CDR3: CASSEGGRHEKLFF. The CDR3 DNA follows: TGTGCCAGCAGTGAAGGAGGGAGGCACGAAAAACTGTTTTTT.

Comment on this clonotype: One junction end does not reproduce the germline sequence, and a read error may be involved. The genes are TRBV6-4 and TRBJ2-1; 15 bases are a match to TRBD2. Germline CDR1 reads MRHNA; CDR2 reads SNTAGT. This CDR3 has 19 amino acids. The CDR3 region is CASSARTSGREKSYNEQFF. The CDR3 region has the DNA TGTGCGAGCAGTGCTCGGACTAGCGGGAGGGAGAAGTCCTACAATGAGCAGTTCTTC.

This clonotype has ten or more counts. The CDR3 sequence is CASSYEAGTGGRRSGYTF. In DNA, the CDR3 is TGTGCCAGCAGTTACGAAGCCGGGACAGGGGGACGGCGGAGTGGCTACACCTTC. The V and J genes are TRBV6-5 and TRBJ1-2; 11 nucleotides line up with TRBD1. V lost 2 bases to trimming and J lost 7 bases; unmatched junction nucleotides: 15. The length of the CDR3 is 18 residues. Germline V gene sequence: CDR1 MNHEY, CDR2 SVGAGI.